Below are 17 T cell receptor beta chains sequenced from a single sample in a study of cytomegalovirus exposure and HLA in healthy donors. Data came from immunoSEQ multiplex PCR; TCRdb stores just in-frame clones and leaves some out. The sample carries about 180,000 clones, 85% recorded once. Sample: PBMCs. The receptors originated from a man aged 18 to 29 in good health and CMV-seropositive.

The genes are TRBV6-1 and TRBJ2-6; a possible D gene is TRBD2 (6 bases). Per the germline V gene, CDR1 is MNHNS and CDR2 is SASEGT. The CDR3 is made up of 15 amino acids. V shed 8 bases and J shed 0 bases, with 11 bases lying between them. CDR3 sequence: CASLLAVSGANVLTF. The CDR3 DNA is TGTGCCAGCTTGTTAGCGGTCTCTGGGGCCAACGTCCTGACTTTC.

This chain uses TRBV14 with TRBJ1-1; perhaps TRBD1 as D (6 bases). The CDR3 loop spans 16 amino acids. Germline-derived CDR1 and CDR2 are SGHDN and FVKESK. Trimming stripped 4 bases from V and 1 base from J, with 16 bases between. The CDR3 region is CASSRIRGAWNTEAFF. CDR3 in DNA: TGTGCCAGCAGCCGGATTCGGGGGGCGTGGAACACTGAAGCTTTCTTT.

The sample holds a few counts of this clone. The chain uses TRBV5-1 and TRBJ1-5; 7 bases are a match to TRBD1. This CDR3 is 15 amino acids long. Germline V gene lookup returns CDR1 SGHRS and CDR2 YFSETQ. V shed 0 bases and J 6 bases; nucleotides not matched to a gene: 6. The CDR3 DNA reads as TGCGCCAGCAGCTTGGGAGGGGGCGCTAGTCAGCCCCAGCATTTT. Protein product: CASSLGGGASQPQHF. Full variable domain (remainder filled in from reference TRBV5-1 and TRBJ1-5): KAGVTQTPRYLIKTRGQQVTLSCSPISGHRSVSWYQQTPGQGLQFLFEYFSETQRNKGNFPGRFSGRQFSNSRSEMNVSTLELGDSALYLCASSLGGGASQPQHFGDGTRLSIL.

J is TRBJ1-6 and V is TRBV10-2; 10 bases fit TRBD1. Germline trimming cut 0 bases from V and 13 bases from J; bases unmatched to any gene: 6. CDR1 and CDR2 from the germline V gene are WSHSY and SAAADI. This CDR3 is built from 15 residues. The CDR3 reads CASSESAGQGFPLHF. CDR3 DNA sequence: TGCGCCAGCAGTGAGTCGGCGGGACAGGGGTTTCCCCTCCACTTT.

V gene TRBV6-6 combines with J gene TRBJ1-2; TRBD1 matches at 7 bases. This CDR3 has 14 amino acids. V lost 5 bases, J lost 8 bases, and 11 bases stayed unmatched. Germline V gene data show CDR1 as MNHNY and CDR2 as SVGAGI (reference sequence). The CDR3, as DNA: TGTGCCAGCAGTGACCCCACAGGGGCGGGAGGCTACACCTTC. Protein sequence: CASSDPTGAGGYTF.

This chain connects TRBV7-9 to TRBJ1-1; D uncertain. Trimming cost V 4 bases and J 10 bases, with 22 bases left between them. This CDR3 has 15 residues. Per the germline V gene, CDR1 is SEHNR and CDR2 is FQNEAQ (reference sequence). CDR3 region: CASSSSDAGRRGAFF. In DNA form, the CDR3 reads TGTGCCAGCAGCTCCTCGGACGCCGGGCGTCGGGGAGCTTTCTTT.

Comments on this clone: The identical CDR3 is also encoded by other nucleotide sequences in the sample. J is TRBJ2-3 and V is TRBV5-1; weak D call: TRBD1 (5 bases). Trimming pared 7 bases from V and 1 base from J, leaving 13 bases between. There are 14 residues in the CDR3. Per the germline V gene, CDR1 is SGHRS and CDR2 is YFSETQ. In nucleotides, the CDR3 is TGCGCCAGCCGCAGGGCAGGAGGCACAGATACGCAGTATTTT. It translates to CASRRAGGTDTQYF.

The rearrangement links TRBV29-1 to TRBJ2-1; TRBD1 matches 8 bases. CDR3 length: 13 residues. Trimming removed 7 bases from V and 5 bases from J; junction bases left unmatched: 7. Germline V CDR1 and CDR2: SQVTM, ANQGSEA. Here the CDR3 reads CSEGQAPNNEQFF. Here the CDR3 DNA reads TGCAGCGAGGGACAGGCGCCAAACAATGAGCAGTTCTTC.

The chain couples TRBV28 to TRBJ2-5; weak D call: TRBD2 (5 bases). Deletions cut 3 bases from V and 4 bases from J, with 12 bases between. The CDR3 totals 14 residues. The germline gives CDR1 MDHEN, CDR2 SYDVKM. CDR3 bases: TGTGCCAGCAGTTTCGCTAGCCGAGTAGAGACCCAGTACTTC. As protein: CASSFASRVETQYF.

The chain combines TRBV27 with TRBJ2-1; 14 nucleotides agree with TRBD2. The CDR3 spans 16 residues. Trimming cost V 5 bases and J 10 bases; bases outside gene matches: 10. Germline lookup yields CDR1 MNHEY and CDR2 SMNVEV (reference sequence). As DNA, the CDR3 is TGTGCCAGCAGTCTCGGGACTAGCGGGAGTTTTGGGGAGCAGTTCTTC. Its protein product is CASSLGTSGSFGEQFF.

The chain uses TRBV28 and TRBJ1-3; the D gene is possibly TRBD1 (5 bases). The CDR3 covers 16 residues. Looked up from germline, CDR1 is MDHEN and CDR2 is SYDVKM. Trimming shortened V by 2 bases and J by 2 bases, and 13 bases separated the two germline ends. The CDR3 bases are TGTGCCAGCAGTTTACTCCCAGGGACTGCTGGAAACACCATATATTTT. It is translated as CASSLLPGTAGNTIYF.

The V and J genes are TRBV28 and TRBJ2-2, with 8 bases aligning to TRBD2. The V segment lost 5 bases and the J segment 6 bases; nucleotides outside the gene matches: 5. This CDR3 is 14 amino acids long. Germline-derived CDR1 and CDR2 are MDHEN and SYDVKM. This chain's CDR3 is CASSNQRESGELFF. CDR3 coding DNA: TGTGCCAGCAGTAATCAGCGGGAGTCCGGGGAGCTGTTTTTT.

This chain joins TRBV27 and TRBJ1-4, with 8 bases lining up with TRBD1. CDR3 size: 14 residues. V shed 6 bases and J 8 bases; nucleotides not matched to a gene: 8. Germline loops: CDR1 MNHEY, CDR2 SMNVEV (reference sequence). The CDR3 DNA reads as TGTGCCAGCAGGCTAGGTACAGGGGGGGAAAAACTGTTTTTT. It codes for CASRLGTGGEKLFF.

This sequence joins TRBV9 and TRBJ2-2; D ambiguous. The germline V gene has CDR1 SGDLS and CDR2 YYNGEE. This CDR3 is built from 17 residues. Trimming pared 3 bases from V and 0 bases from J, leaving 15 bases between. CDR3 sequence reads: CASSASDQRANTGELFF. CDR3 bases: TGTGCCAGCAGCGCCTCAGACCAGCGCGCGAACACCGGGGAGCTGTTTTTT. The full variable domain, rest sourced from reference TRBV9 and TRBJ2-2, is DSGVTQTPKHLITATGQRVTLRCSPRSGDLSVYWYQQSLDQGLQFLIQYYNGEERAKGNILERFSAQQFPDLHSELNLSSLELGDSALYFCASSASDQRANTGELFFGEGSRLTVL.

The chain combines TRBV30 with TRBJ2-3; the D gene is possibly TRBD1 (5 bases). The germline V gene encodes CDR1 GTSNPN and CDR2 SVGIG (reference sequence). V lost 1 base and J 0 bases, leaving 8 bases between the germline ends. This CDR3 comprises 14 residues. CDR3 sequence reads: CAWSGGISTDTQYF. The CDR3 nucleotides are TGTGCCTGGAGTGGGGGCATAAGCACAGATACGCAGTATTTT. Full variable domain (outside the CDR3, taken from reference TRBV30 and TRBJ2-3): SQTIHQWPATLVQPVGSPLSLECTVEGTSNPNLYWYRQAAGRGLQLLFYSVGIGQISSEVPQNLSASRPQDRQFILSSKKLLLSDSGFYLCAWSGGISTDTQYFGPGTRLTVL.

V and J are TRBV9 and TRBJ2-3; D is uncertain. CDR3 length: 13 residues. Trimming took 0 bases from V and 6 from J, leaving 8 bases between them. Germline V gene data show CDR1 as SGDLS and CDR2 as YYNGEE. DNA of the CDR3: TGTGCCAGCAGCGTAGGGGCCCCCGATACGCAGTATTTT. It encodes CASSVGAPDTQYF.

This clone was found once. The chain has TRBV29-1 and TRBJ1-1; TRBD1 is a possible D gene (5 bases). Germline values: CDR1 SQVTM, CDR2 ANQGSEA. This CDR3 contains 13 residues. V gave up 6 bases and J gave up 1 base, with 12 bases separating them. The CDR3 spells CSVKQESNTEAFF. The CDR3 DNA sequence: TGCAGCGTCAAACAGGAGTCGAACACTGAAGCTTTCTTT.